These 8 T cell receptor beta chains originate from one sample sequenced in a study of cytomegalovirus exposure and HLA in healthy donors. The study ran its PCR with 60 Vbeta and 13 Jbeta primers. Here immunoSEQ multiplex PCR was the method, and the copy in TCRdb shows in-frame clones only, minus some. The repertoire holds under 200,000 clones, with about 62% as singletons. Material: PBMCs. Receptors originate from a man in his forties or fifties in good health and CMV-seronegative.

The chain carries TRBV5-4 and TRBJ1-1; D is perhaps TRBD1 (6 bases). The CDR3 contains 15 residues. Trimming took off 4 bases at V and 1 base at J, with 14 bases between the two ends. Germline CDR1 is SGHNT and CDR2 is YYREEE (reference sequence). CDR3 sequence (DNA): TGTGCCAGCAGCGCGGACAGCTCAGGGAACACTGAAGCTTTCTTT. Its protein is CASSADSSGNTEAFF.

The chain links TRBV19 to TRBJ2-7, with 8 bases aligning to TRBD1. The CDR3 is made up of 15 amino acids. Germline V lookup: CDR1 LNHDA, CDR2 SQIVND (reference sequence). The trim removed 3 bases at V and 3 bases at J, leaving 7 bases unmatched. The DNA for the CDR3 is TGTGCCAGTAGTATTGCGGACAGGGCGGGCTACGAGCAGTACTTC. Translation: CASSIADRAGYEQYF.

This clone has more than one count but fewer than ten. The rearrangement uses TRBV30 and TRBJ1-2; possibly TRBD1 for D (5 bases). This CDR3 contains 11 residues. The germline V gene has CDR1 GTSNPN and CDR2 SVGIG (reference sequence). The ends were cut back, 0 bases at V and 7 bases at J, with 6 bases in the middle. The CDR3 coding sequence is TGTGCCTGGAGTGTGGGGGGTGGCTACACCTTC. Protein product: CAWSVGGGYTF.

The chain joins TRBV5-1 to TRBJ2-7, with D hard to call. The CDR3 covers 15 residues. V shed 0 bases and J shed 0 bases, with 10 bases lying between them. Per the germline V gene, CDR1 is SGHRS and CDR2 is YFSETQ. The CDR3 protein is CASSLAVASSYEQYF. CDR3 DNA: TGCGCCAGCAGCTTGGCCGTTGCGAGCTCCTACGAGCAGTACTTC.

The chain joins TRBV2 to TRBJ2-1; TRBD2 matches at 7 bases. V dropped 8 bases and J dropped 5; count of bases not matched to a gene: 6. Germline V gives CDR1 SNHLY, CDR2 FYNNEI. The CDR3 totals 13 residues. The CDR3 spells CASGGGLNNEQFF. CDR3 in DNA: TGTGCCAGCGGCGGGGGTCTTAACAATGAGCAGTTCTTC.

This clone was seen a handful of times. The J gene is TRBJ1-2, the V gene TRBV7-9; 12 bases line up with TRBD1. The ends lost 5 bases at V and 7 bases at J; junction bases unmatched: 14. CDR1 is SEHNR and CDR2 is FQNEAQ in the germline V gene (reference sequence). This CDR3 comprises 17 residues. CDR3: CASSVSGTGGMIGGYTF. DNA for the CDR3: TGTGCCAGCAGCGTATCCGGGACAGGGGGCATGATCGGTGGCTACACCTTC.

The V gene is TRBV2, the J gene TRBJ2-4; maybe TRBD1 (6 bases). V was pared by 8 bases and J by 2 bases, with 16 bases between. This CDR3 spans 15 amino acids. Germline CDR1 and CDR2: SNHLY and FYNNEI. The CDR3 here is CASGAGTRSKNIQYF. The DNA for the CDR3 is TGTGCCAGCGGAGCCGGGACACGGTCCAAAAACATTCAGTACTTC.

This chain links TRBV30 with TRBJ1-3; D is ambiguous. The CDR3 length is 15 residues. Trimming took off 3 bases at V and 0 bases at J, with 12 bases between the two ends. CDR1 is GTSNPN, CDR2 SVGIG, per germline (reference sequence). The CDR3 here is CAWRANSGSGNTIYF. Written as DNA, the CDR3 is TGTGCCTGGAGGGCCAACTCGGGCTCTGGAAACACCATATATTTT.